Below, 26 T cell receptor beta chains from the same sample are listed, as sequenced in a study of T cells in Graves' hyperthyroidism and ophthalmopathy. Using RNA transcripts as the source, TCR beta CDR3 regions were amplified. Using the HTBI primer set, a first-round RT-PCR was run on the TCR CDR3. TCRdb called the multiplex PCR reads again in MiXCR, with one record for every CDR3 protein. The sample holds some 760,000 distinct CDR3 sequences, 14% seen once. The source material was blood. The receptors were gathered from a young woman with Graves' hyperthyroidism.

The chain uses TRBV12-3 or TRBV12-4 and TRBJ2-7; tentatively, D is TRBD1 (5 bases). This CDR3 spans 15 amino acids. With 6 bases removed from V and 1 base from J, the gap between germline ends came to 16 bases. CDR3 protein: CASRYGGSGSYEQYF. For the CDR3, the DNA is TGTGCCAGCAGATACGGTGGGTCAGGGTCCTACGAGCAGTACTTC.

The sample holds many counts of this clonotype. J is TRBJ2-3 and V is TRBV7-9; no clear D. V was pared by 5 bases and J by 2 bases, with 14 bases between. The CDR3 spans 15 residues. Germline V lookup: CDR1 SEHNR, CDR2 FQNEAQ (reference sequence). The CDR3 coding sequence is TGTGCCAGCAGCCTTATGGGTCTCCTCACAGATACGCAGTATTTT. Amino acid sequence: CASSLMGLLTDTQYF.

This clonotype appeared many times. The V and J genes are TRBV24-1 and TRBJ2-2, with D possibly being TRBD2 (6 bases). The CDR3 loop spans 16 amino acids. From germline, CDR1 is KGHDR and CDR2 SFDVKD. The germline V and J ends were trimmed by 4 bases and 4 bases, with 15 bases remaining between them. CDR3 DNA sequence: TGTGCCACCAGTGACTCCAAGCGGGCGCGCACCGGGGAGCTGTTTTTT. Protein: CATSDSKRARTGELFF.

On this clonotype: One end of the junction does not line up with germline, which may come from a read error. This sequence joins TRBV7-9 and TRBJ2-2; D is ambiguous. The CDR3 spans 15 residues. CDR1 is SEHNR and CDR2 is FQNEAQ in the germline V gene (reference sequence). Here the CDR3 reads CASSQVWSNTGELFF. The CDR3 nucleotides are TGCGCCAGCAGCCAAGTCTGGTCGAACACCGGGGAGCTGTTTTTT.

This clonotype was seen many times. The V and J genes are TRBV7-9 and TRBJ2-1; TRBD2 matches 9 bases. Germline CDR1 SEHNR, CDR2 FQNEAQ (reference sequence). This CDR3 comprises 20 residues. V trimming: 1 base; J trimming: 0 bases; junction bases outside the gene matches: 13. CDR3: CASSLGLFSGSRSSYNEQFF. In nucleotides, the CDR3 is TGTGCCAGCAGCTTAGGGCTTTTTAGCGGGAGTCGGAGCTCCTACAATGAGCAGTTCTTC.

This chain uses TRBV10-2 with TRBJ2-7, with D maybe TRBD2 (5 bases). Germline loops: CDR1 WSHSY, CDR2 SAAADI. Trimming cost V 7 bases and J 0 bases, with 16 bases left between them. The CDR3 is made up of 15 amino acids. The CDR3 DNA reads as TGCGCCAGCACTTTAGTCCCTGGGAGCTCCTACGAGCAGTACTTC. Translating it yields CASTLVPGSSYEQYF.

The chain links TRBV5-1 to TRBJ1-2; 8 bases are a match to TRBD1. This CDR3 comprises 14 residues. After removal of 1 base from V and 3 bases from J, the junction contained 2 bases not matched to a gene. Germline V gene lookup returns CDR1 SGHRS and CDR2 YFSETQ. The CDR3 region has the DNA TGCGCCAGCAGCTTGTTCAGGGGGCACTATGGCTACACCTTC. Protein: CASSLFRGHYGYTF.

In its sample, this clonotype was seen a few times. The chain is built from TRBV28 and TRBJ1-5; D may be TRBD1 (6 bases). This CDR3 is built from 16 residues. CDR1 MDHEN and CDR2 SYDVKM come from the germline V gene. V was pared by 2 bases and J by 5 bases, with 16 bases between. CDR3 sequence reads: CASSLPLGGSDQPQHF. CDR3 coding DNA: TGTGCCAGCAGTTTACCCTTAGGGGGGTCTGATCAGCCCCAGCATTTT.

In its sample, this clonotype was seen many times. The rearrangement joins TRBV6-1 to TRBJ2-5, with 12 bases aligning to TRBD2. The junction had 0 bases not matched to a gene; V was cut back by 6 bases and J by 1 base. This CDR3 comprises 14 residues. Germline CDR1 is MNHNS and CDR2 is SASEGT. In DNA, the CDR3 is TGTGCCAGCAGGACTAGCGGGGGCCAAGAGACCCAGTACTTC. It codes for CASRTSGGQETQYF.

This clonotype came up many times. J is TRBJ2-7 and V is TRBV11-2, with TRBD1 matching over 10 bases. Trimming at V came to 5 bases and at J to 6 bases, leaving 7 bases not matched to a gene. This CDR3 spans 14 amino acids. Germline-derived CDR1 and CDR2 are SGHAT and FQNNGV. CDR3 protein: CASSGTGALGEQYF. The CDR3 DNA reads TGTGCCAGCAGCGGGACAGGGGCGCTGGGCGAGCAGTACTTC.

This clonotype was picked up many times. The chain joins TRBV20-1 to TRBJ2-5; the match to TRBD2 covers 8 bases. The CDR3 is made up of 17 amino acids. Germline CDR1 DFQATT, CDR2 SNEGSKA (reference sequence). After removal of 0 bases from V and 3 bases from J, the junction contained 12 bases not matched to a gene. The CDR3 here is CSARDHRTSYKEETQYF. CDR3 nucleotides: TGCAGTGCTAGAGATCACCGGACTAGCTATAAGGAAGAGACCCAGTACTTC.

The chain joins TRBV25-1 to TRBJ1-2; possibly TRBD1 for D (5 bases). This CDR3 has 17 residues. Trimming left V 4 bases short and J 3 bases short, with 21 bases between. CDR1 and CDR2 (germline): MGHDK, SYGVNS. This chain's CDR3 is CASSARDQGVLHYGYTF. The DNA of the CDR3 is TGTGCCAGCAGTGCCCGGGACCAAGGGGTGCTCCACTATGGCTACACCTTC.

The chain has TRBV9 and TRBJ2-7, with 8 bases matching TRBD2. The CDR3 runs to 16 residues. Germline V gives CDR1 SGDLS, CDR2 YYNGEE. V was clipped by 3 bases and J by 5 bases; unmatched bases: 13. This CDR3 reads CASSAREGAGRDEQYF. For the CDR3, the DNA is TGTGCCAGCAGCGCCCGGGAGGGTGCGGGAAGAGACGAGCAGTACTTC.

This clonotype appeared many times. The chain uses TRBV6-2 or TRBV6-3 and TRBJ2-7, with 8 bases fitting TRBD2. The CDR3 is 14 residues long. Trimming at V came to 6 bases and at J to 7 bases, leaving 11 bases not matched to a gene. Germline V gives CDR1 MNHEY, CDR2 SVGEGT. CDR3 amino acids: CASSAGRARGEQYF. In nucleotides, the CDR3 is TGTGCCAGCAGCGCCGGGAGGGCTCGGGGAGAGCAGTACTTC.

This clonotype came up a few times. The chain employs TRBV5-1 and TRBJ2-1; the D is unclear. The length of the CDR3 is 14 residues. The ends were cut back, 1 base at V and 7 bases at J, with 12 bases in the middle. The germline gives CDR1 SGHRS, CDR2 YFSETQ. The CDR3 is CASSLFGVLNEQFF. The CDR3, as DNA: TGCGCCAGCAGCTTGTTTGGGGTGTTGAATGAGCAGTTCTTC.

The chain employs TRBV28 and TRBJ2-5; 10 nucleotides agree with TRBD1. The trim removed 10 bases at V and 5 bases at J, leaving 10 bases unmatched. The length of the CDR3 is 14 residues. In germline, CDR1 is MDHEN, CDR2 SYDVKM. CDR3 sequence reads: CATRWTGGRETQYF. The CDR3 nucleotides are TGTGCCACCCGCTGGACAGGGGGGCGGGAGACCCAGTACTTC.

J is TRBJ2-1 and V is TRBV6-1; a possible D gene is TRBD2 (6 bases). Germline CDR1 is MNHNS and CDR2 is SASEGT. Trimming took off 2 bases at V and 7 bases at J, with 21 bases between the two ends. The CDR3 totals 17 residues. The CDR3 here is CASSESAGRPPLNEQFF. DNA for the CDR3: TGTGCCAGCAGTGAATCCGCGGGGAGGCCGCCCCTGAATGAGCAGTTCTTC.

The chain employs TRBV19 and TRBJ1-5; D is possibly TRBD1 (5 bases). This CDR3 region has 17 residues. CDR1 is LNHDA and CDR2 is SQIVND in the germline V gene (reference sequence). V lost 7 bases and J 3 bases, leaving 22 bases between the germline ends. CDR3 residues: CASTPLGGAGHNQPQHF. The DNA of the CDR3 is TGTGCCAGTACCCCCCTCGGCGGGGCAGGGCACAATCAGCCCCAGCATTTT.

J is TRBJ1-1 and V is TRBV12-3 or TRBV12-4, with 7 bases lining up with TRBD1. The CDR3 has 14 residues. J gave up 6 bases and V 5 bases, and 9 bases lay outside the gene matches. CDR3 region: CASSRRQGRPEAFF. The CDR3 DNA follows: TGTGCCAGCAGTCGCCGACAGGGTCGGCCTGAAGCTTTCTTT.

In DNA form, the CDR3 reads TGTGCCAGCAGCTTTCGAGGGTTTGGGTCACCCCTCCACTTT. Protein product: CASSFRGFGSPLHF. V and J are TRBV5-4 and TRBJ1-6; no firm D call. Germline CDR1 reads SGHNT; CDR2 reads YYREEE (reference sequence). The CDR3 is 14 amino acids. Trimming left V 2 bases short and J 10 bases short, with 13 bases between.

In its sample, this clonotype was seen many times. The rearrangement uses TRBV20-1 and TRBJ2-3; 10 bases line up with TRBD2. V trimming: 3 bases; J trimming: 2 bases; junction bases outside the gene matches: 5. In germline, CDR1 is DFQATT, CDR2 SNEGSKA (reference sequence). The CDR3 consists of 15 residues. CDR3 protein: CSARKLAGNTDTQYF. The CDR3 DNA reads as TGCAGTGCTAGGAAACTAGCGGGGAACACAGATACGCAGTATTTT.

This clonotype was detected many times. V and J are TRBV28 and TRBJ2-1; 7 bases map to TRBD1. Unmatched junction bases numbered 12, after V lost 4 bases and J lost 0 bases. Germline assignment: CDR1 MDHEN and CDR2 SYDVKM. This CDR3 is 18 amino acids long. As DNA, the CDR3 is TGTGCCAGCAGTTGGGACAGCCTCATCAATAGCTCCTACAATGAGCAGTTCTTC. Its protein product is CASSWDSLINSSYNEQFF.

The chain joins TRBV19 to TRBJ1-2; D ambiguous. Trimming shortened V by 8 bases and J by 7 bases, and 11 bases separated the two germline ends. Germline CDR1 LNHDA, CDR2 SQIVND (reference sequence). CDR3 size: 11 residues. The CDR3 reads CASGGGVGYTF. The CDR3 DNA sequence: TGTGCCAGTGGTGGTGGAGTTGGCTACACCTTC.

This clonotype was detected ten times or more. The rearrangement uses TRBV4-2 and TRBJ2-7; 8 nucleotides line up with TRBD2. V shed 7 bases and J 1 base; nucleotides not matched to a gene: 6. The CDR3 has 14 residues. Germline loops: CDR1 LGHNA, CDR2 YNFKEQ. The CDR3 loop is CASTPGLGSYEQYF. For the CDR3, the DNA is TGTGCCAGCACTCCGGGACTAGGTTCCTACGAGCAGTACTTC.

V usage is TRBV12-3 or TRBV12-4 and J usage is TRBJ2-1; 10 nucleotides line up with TRBD2. This CDR3 spans 15 amino acids. The V and J ends lost 6 bases and 7 bases, in that order; junction bases with no gene match: 9. The CDR3 region is CASSPSGRARNEQFF. CDR3 coding DNA: TGTGCCAGCAGCCCCAGCGGGAGGGCCCGAAATGAGCAGTTCTTC.

The chain has TRBV7-9 and TRBJ2-1; 9 bases are a match to TRBD2. J gave up 8 bases and V 1 base, and 15 bases lay outside the gene matches. From germline, CDR1 is SEHNR and CDR2 FQNEAQ (reference sequence). The CDR3 is 18 amino acids. The CDR3 region has the DNA TGTGCCAGCAGCTTAGGTGGCGGGAGGGCAGATTCGTATGATGAGCAGTTCTTC. Its protein is CASSLGGGRADSYDEQFF.